Following are 18 T cell receptor beta chains from one sample sequenced in a study of blood T cell repertoires in COVID-19. Profiled with immunoSEQ multiplex PCR; TCRdb holds only in-frame clones, not every one. The sample carries more than 350,000 clones, over 75% recorded once. The sample was peripheral blood. These receptors all stem from a woman aged 25 to 39 with COVID-19, enrolled during active disease.

This clone was counted a few times. The V call is TRBV9, the J call TRBJ1-5; no definite D call. Trimming pared 0 bases from V and 6 bases from J, leaving 7 bases between. The germline CDR1 and CDR2 sequences are SGDLS and YYNGEE. CDR3 length: 13 amino acids. The chain's CDR3 is CASSVDESQPQHF. CDR3 sequence (DNA): TGTGCCAGCAGCGTAGATGAGAGTCAGCCCCAGCATTTT.

V gene TRBV5-4 combines with J gene TRBJ2-7; 7 nucleotides line up with TRBD1. Germline lookup yields CDR1 SGHNT and CDR2 YYREEE (reference sequence). J was trimmed by 2 bases and V by 4 bases; bases with no gene match: 9. The CDR3 consists of 15 residues. The CDR3 nucleotides are TGTGCCAGCAGCCCCGGACAGGCTCCGGCCTACGAGCAGTACTTC. This translates into CASSPGQAPAYEQYF.

This rearrangement joins TRBV10-3 to TRBJ1-6; 8 positions agree with TRBD1. CDR1 and CDR2 from the germline V gene are ENHRY and SYGVKD. This CDR3 has 14 amino acids. With V trimmed by 6 bases and J by 10 bases, 8 bases remained unmatched. CDR3: CAISISGGRSPLHF. The CDR3 bases are TGTGCCATCAGCATTTCAGGGGGCCGATCACCCCTCCACTTT.

The rearrangement joins TRBV30 to TRBJ2-7; D is possibly TRBD2 (5 bases). V lost 1 base to trimming and J lost 2 bases, with 12 bases between them. The germline CDR1 and CDR2 sequences are GTSNPN and SVGIG (reference sequence). The CDR3 has 14 amino acids. The CDR3 spells CAWSENGITYEQYF. CDR3 sequence (DNA): TGTGCCTGGAGTGAGAACGGGATTACCTACGAGCAGTACTTC.

The J gene is TRBJ2-1, the V gene TRBV19, with a weak D call TRBD2 (5 bases). Trimming cost V 1 base and J 0 bases, with 10 bases left between them. From germline, CDR1 is LNHDA and CDR2 SQIVND (reference sequence). This CDR3 has 16 amino acids. The CDR3 is CASSIASRSSYNEQFF. The CDR3 nucleotides are TGTGCCAGTAGTATAGCTAGCCGAAGCTCCTACAATGAGCAGTTCTTC.

The chain employs TRBV9 and TRBJ2-7, with 8 bases fitting TRBD2. Germline-derived CDR1 and CDR2 are SGDLS and YYNGEE. J lost 0 bases, V lost 4 bases, and 9 bases had no gene match. The CDR3 loop spans 16 amino acids. For the CDR3, the DNA is TGTGCCAGCAGCTTAAGCTGGCTAGCGGGCTCCTACGAGCAGTACTTC. Its protein is CASSLSWLAGSYEQYF.

The genes are TRBV19 and TRBJ2-5; D gene ambiguous. Germline values: CDR1 LNHDA, CDR2 SQIVND (reference sequence). V lost 1 base and J 2 bases, leaving 11 bases between the germline ends. CDR3 length: 15 residues. The CDR3 nucleotides read TGTGCCAGTAGTATAGGAGGAGCGTCACAAGAGACCCAGTACTTC. Protein product: CASSIGGASQETQYF.

Concerning this clone itself: The junction departs from the called germline gene at one end, perhaps through a read error. The genes are TRBV10-3 and TRBJ2-7; 8 bases fit TRBD2. Per germline, CDR1 ENHRY and CDR2 SYGVKD. This CDR3 has 15 residues. CDR3 nucleotide sequence: TGTGCCACCAGTCGGGAGGGGATGGGGGGTGGAGGGCAGTACTTC. Protein: CATSREGMGGGGQYF.

The rearrangement joins TRBV7-8 to TRBJ2-2, with D possibly being TRBD1 (5 bases). This CDR3 contains 14 residues. The germline gives CDR1 SGHVS, CDR2 FQNEAQ. V lost 6 bases, J lost 8 bases, and 16 bases lay in between. CDR3 nucleotides: TGTGCCAGCAGTCCCCTCGTGGGGCTTGGGGAGCTGTTTTTT. As protein: CASSPLVGLGELFF.

The chain combines TRBV6-1 with TRBJ1-5; possibly TRBD1 for D (6 bases). The CDR3 is 14 amino acids. CDR1 is MNHNS, CDR2 SASEGT, per germline. V lost 1 base, J lost 7 bases, and 11 bases lay in between. CDR3 protein: CASSEGAGAQPQHF. The CDR3 nucleotides read TGTGCCAGCAGTGAAGGGGCAGGGGCCCAGCCCCAGCATTTT.

The chain joins TRBV4-1 to TRBJ1-2; 9 bases fit TRBD1. CDR1 and CDR2 (germline): MGHRA, YSYEKL. Losses at the gene ends were 1 base for V and 6 bases for J; bases not matched to a gene: 3. The CDR3 contains 14 residues. The DNA for the CDR3 is TGCGCCAGCAGCCAAGGGGACAGGGAAGATGGCTACACCTTC. Its translation: CASSQGDREDGYTF.

The chain is built from TRBV29-1 and TRBJ2-2; D is uncertain. The CDR3 is 11 residues long. V was pared by 6 bases and J by 5 bases, with 7 bases between. Germline V gene data show CDR1 as SQVTM and CDR2 as ANQGSEA. CDR3 protein: CSVEQTGELFF. The CDR3, as DNA: TGCAGCGTCGAACAAACCGGGGAGCTGTTTTTT.

This chain's CDR3 is CASSHLGLLKNEQFF. In DNA form, the CDR3 reads TGCGCCAGCAGCCACCTGGGACTATTAAAGAATGAGCAGTTCTTC. J is TRBJ2-1 and V is TRBV4-1; 7 bases line up with TRBD2. CDR1 is MGHRA, CDR2 YSYEKL, per germline. This CDR3 is built from 15 residues. The V gene end was trimmed by 3 bases and the J gene end by 7 bases; junction bases not matched to a gene: 9.

This chain joins TRBV6-2 or TRBV6-3 and TRBJ2-3; TRBD2 aligns across 10 bases. This CDR3 spans 14 amino acids. V lost 0 bases, J lost 11 bases, and 5 bases stayed unmatched. Germline V gene sequence: CDR1 MNHEY, CDR2 SVGEGT. CDR3 amino acids: CASSYSSSGRVQYF. The CDR3 bases are TGTGCCAGCAGTTACTCGTCTAGCGGGAGAGTGCAGTATTTT.

The V gene is TRBV4-1, the J gene TRBJ1-2; D call uncertain. Germline V CDR1 and CDR2: MGHRA, YSYEKL. Trimming took off 0 bases at V and 4 bases at J, with 12 bases between the two ends. There are 15 residues in the CDR3. The CDR3 loop reads CASSQEPGEGYGYTF. DNA for the CDR3: TGCGCCAGCAGCCAAGAGCCCGGCGAGGGCTATGGCTACACCTTC.

In DNA, the CDR3 is TGCGCCAGCAGCTCGCCGGGACTAGCGGGAGTCAGCTACGAGCAGTACTTC. As protein: CASSSPGLAGVSYEQYF. This chain uses TRBV5-1 with TRBJ2-7, with 14 bases aligning to TRBD2. The CDR3 runs 17 residues. V was pared by 3 bases and J by 3 bases, with 8 bases of the junction left unmatched. CDR1 and CDR2 from the germline V gene are SGHRS and YFSETQ.

The rearrangement joins TRBV11-1 to TRBJ2-7, with 12 bases that match TRBD1. The CDR3 runs 16 residues. Germline CDR1 SGHAT, CDR2 FQDESV (reference sequence). V lost 2 bases and J lost 5; bases outside the gene matches: 7. The chain's CDR3 is CASSLSRDRGRNEQYF. In DNA, the CDR3 is TGTGCCAGCAGCTTATCCCGGGACAGGGGGCGGAACGAGCAGTACTTC.

V gene TRBV2 combines with J gene TRBJ2-2; tentative D call: TRBD2 (5 bases). Trimming shortened V by 7 bases and J by 5 bases, and 11 bases separated the two germline ends. Germline V lookup: CDR1 SNHLY, CDR2 FYNNEI. The CDR3 loop spans 13 amino acids. The DNA for the CDR3 is TGTGCCAGCACTAGGACGGGAACCGGGGAGCTGTTTTTT. Residues: CASTRTGTGELFF.